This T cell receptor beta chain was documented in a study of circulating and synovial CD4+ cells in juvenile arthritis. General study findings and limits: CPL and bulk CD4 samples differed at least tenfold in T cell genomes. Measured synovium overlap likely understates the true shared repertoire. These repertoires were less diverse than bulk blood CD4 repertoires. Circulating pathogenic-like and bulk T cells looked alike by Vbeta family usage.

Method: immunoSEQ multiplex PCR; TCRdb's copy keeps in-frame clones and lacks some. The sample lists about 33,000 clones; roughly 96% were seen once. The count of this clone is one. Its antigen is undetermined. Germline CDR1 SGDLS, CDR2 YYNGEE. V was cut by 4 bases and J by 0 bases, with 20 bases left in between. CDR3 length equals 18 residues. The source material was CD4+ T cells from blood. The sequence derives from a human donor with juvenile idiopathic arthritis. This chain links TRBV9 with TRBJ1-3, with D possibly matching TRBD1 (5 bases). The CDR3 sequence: CASSQYNIGDSSGNTIYF. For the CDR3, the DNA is TGTGCCAGCAGCCAATACAACATAGGGGATAGCTCTGGAAACACCATATATTTT.